The T cell receptor (beta chain) under discussion was sequenced for a study of cytomegalovirus exposure and HLA in healthy donors. Study-wide results and limits: High specificity and sensitivity for cytomegalovirus status were reported for the classifier. When a later analysis was performed, an Asian-associated ancestry cluster reportedly had fewer N-insertions than the roughly 630-donor mean.

PCR primers comprised 60 Vbeta and 13 Jbeta primers. Sequencing was performed with immunoSEQ multiplex PCR; in TCRdb, only in-frame clones are kept and a portion is missing. The sample records around 130,000 clones, around 78% being singletons. A remark on this clone: Its specificity is not known.

The CDR3 is made up of 14 amino acids. The J segment lost 7 bases and the V segment lost 4 bases, leaving 8 bases of the junction unmatched. The germline V gene has CDR1 SGHRS and CDR2 YFSETQ. The V and J genes are TRBV5-1 and TRBJ2-1, with 7 nucleotides matching TRBD2. The TCR sequence derives from a woman aged 40-49 years in good health and CMV-seronegative. Sequencing was done on a sample of PBMCs. As DNA, the CDR3 is TGCGCCAGCAGCGCGCGGGAGAAGGAGAATGAGCAGTTCTTC. Translated, it gives CASSAREKENEQFF.